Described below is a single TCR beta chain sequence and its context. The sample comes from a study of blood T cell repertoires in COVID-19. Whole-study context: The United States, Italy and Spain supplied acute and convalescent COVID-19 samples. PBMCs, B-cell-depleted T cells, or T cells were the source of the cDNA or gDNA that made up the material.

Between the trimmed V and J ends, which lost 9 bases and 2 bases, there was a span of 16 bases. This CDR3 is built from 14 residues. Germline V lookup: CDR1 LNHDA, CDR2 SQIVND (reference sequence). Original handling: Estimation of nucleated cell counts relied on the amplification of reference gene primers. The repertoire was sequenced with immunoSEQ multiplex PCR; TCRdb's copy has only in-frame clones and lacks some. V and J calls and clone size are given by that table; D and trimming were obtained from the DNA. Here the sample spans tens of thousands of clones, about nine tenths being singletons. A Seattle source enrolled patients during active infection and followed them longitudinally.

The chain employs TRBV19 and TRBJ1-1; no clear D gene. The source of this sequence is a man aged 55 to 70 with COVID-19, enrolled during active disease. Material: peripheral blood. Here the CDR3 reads CASTNHYSNTEAFF. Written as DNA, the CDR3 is TGTGCCAGCACGAACCATTACAGCAACACTGAAGCTTTCTTT.